This paragraph covers one T cell receptor beta chain sequence. TCRdb's table, derived via immunoSEQ multiplex PCR, lists solely in-frame clones and lacks some. This repertoire shows 300,000 to 350,000 clones, about 90% found once; its top ten account for roughly 1%. V was pared by 0 bases and J by 4 bases, with 14 bases between. The CDR3 totals 16 residues. CDR1 and CDR2 (germline): SGHRS, YFSETQ. This sample is drawn from a study of blood T cell repertoires in COVID-19. Study details: The study drew acute and convalescent COVID-19 samples from the United States, Italy and Spain.

Living in under 30 US areas, the participants were between about 18 and 100 years of age. Input material: PBMCs or T cells enriched from blood (not recorded which). The receptor comes from a woman in her thirties who had recovered from COVID-19. This chain joins TRBV5-1 and TRBJ2-1; a possible D gene is TRBD1 (6 bases). CDR3 sequence: CASSLEGDNPYNEQFF. CDR3 DNA sequence: TGCGCCAGCAGCTTGGAAGGGGACAACCCTTACAATGAGCAGTTCTTC.